The following is a TCR beta chain sequence with its context. The protocol was immunoSEQ multiplex PCR, while the TCRdb copy is restricted to in-frame clones and leaves out a portion. The data show about 360,000 clones, more than 85% seen once. This entry belongs to a study of blood T cell repertoires in COVID-19. Between the trimmed V and J ends, which lost 1 base and 0 bases, there was a span of 8 bases. Germline V gene sequence: CDR1 SGHNT, CDR2 YYREEE (reference sequence). The CDR3 runs 15 residues. This receptor was taken from a human donor in a cohort sampled during active COVID-19. V and J are TRBV5-4 and TRBJ2-1; TRBD2 is a possible D gene (7 bases). The sequencing input was peripheral blood. The CDR3 region is CASSLRGGSYNEQFF. DNA for the CDR3: TGTGCCAGCAGCTTGAGGGGGGGCTCCTACAATGAGCAGTTCTTC. Full variable domain (missing parts from reference TRBV5-4 and TRBJ2-1): ETGVTQSPTHLIKTRGQQVTLRCSSQSGHNTVSWYQQALGQGPQFIFQYYREEENGRGNFPPRFSGLQFPNYSSELNVNALELDDSALYLCASSLRGGSYNEQFFGPGTRLTVL.